This T cell receptor beta chain was sequenced for a study of blood T cell repertoires in COVID-19 (TCRdb year 2020). Describing the broader study: Samples covering the acute and convalescent phases of COVID-19 were provided by collaborators in the United States, Italy and Spain. The material from the prospective study consisted of cDNA or gDNA derived from T cells, B-cell-depleted T cells, or PBMCs. Deeply sampled blood TCRbeta repertoires from subjects exposed to, actively infected with, or recovered from COVID-19 were included in the dataset. The repertoires were released in a freely available public database meant as a resource for research on the immune response to SARS-CoV-2. The samples were drawn from the first 160 participants of the ongoing ImmuneRACE study and from 1,254 subjects provided by 6 global collaborators. Nearly every sample came with metadata listing a de-identified subject ID, COVID-19 status, age in years and sex. Where available, HLA class I and class II types were obtained from metadata supplied by the sample provider rather than from assay-based typing. Results and caveats for the whole study, not just this receptor: The quantity of clinical and demographic metadata differed by source and by participant and was supplied without curation.

Reading from cysteine to phenylalanine, the CDR3 counts 11 amino acids. CDR3 DNA only is kept here, 33 bases in frame from base 1. The junction shows trimming of 7 bases on V and 7 bases on J, plus 10 bases between the germline ends. From the germline V gene, CDR1 is SNHLY and CDR2 is FYNNEI. The immunoSEQ Assay, a bias-controlled multiplex PCR, was used to amplify TCRbeta CDR3 regions from genomic DNA. Per the source publication's procedure: The number of nucleated cells in each sample was estimated from the amplification of reference gene primers within the assay. To quantify the absolute abundance of each unique TCRbeta CDR3 rearrangement, sequence reads were collapsed and filtered. For each sample, productive Simpson clonality was calculated by taking the square root of Simpson's diversity index across productive rearrangements. In TCRdb, the immuneACCESS table is reduced to in-frame sequences with V and J assigned. These tables do not hold every clone; where another copy was compared, an unresolved V gene accounts for under half, and the others remain unexplained. Clone size and V and J calls were adopted from that table, with D and trimming inferred from the DNA. Present in this sample are about 61,000 clones, roughly 80% of which were seen just once. Less than 25% of the sample comes from the top ten.

Each collaborating institution followed its own protocols to collect whole blood in K2EDTA tubes. Collaborator samples were shipped for TCRbeta analysis as frozen whole blood, isolated PBMCs, or DNA extracted from either sample type. Turning to this clone: This clone's antigen is unknown. The record has no base qualities; no much larger clone is one base away.

The sample taken for sequencing was peripheral blood. The receptor was isolated from a man older than 75 with active or convalescent COVID-19. The chain is made from TRBV2 and TRBJ1-2; the D gene identity is not certain. This receptor has the CDR3 CASTPERGYTF. The sequenced DNA is TGTGCCAGCACCCCCGAGCGTGGCTACACCTTC.